The 21 T cell receptor beta chains in this list originate from one sample, sequenced in a study of blood T cells in healthy people across ages. The use of a sample-barcoded 5' primer and a J-beta primer mix characterized a second PCR of roughly 6 to 11 cycles. TCRdb processed the 5' RACE reads anew with MiXCR; each CDR3 protein has one entry. The table shows about 1,000,000 distinct CDR3 sequences, with 40% to 55% occurring only once. The sample was blood. The receptor set was obtained from an older woman in good health.

As regards this clonotype: Given a much more abundant clone one base away, this may be a read error. V usage is TRBV29-1 and J usage is TRBJ2-7; D remains ambiguous. CDR1 and CDR2 from the germline V gene are SQVTM and ANQGSEA. V was shortened by 8 bases and J by 0 bases, with 11 bases between the two germline ends. There are 12 residues in the CDR3. DNA of the CDR3: TGCAGCTACACCAATAGCTCCTACGAGCAGTACTTC. Translated: CSYTNSSYEQYF.

The chain recombines TRBV20-1 with TRBJ1-6; 9 bases map to TRBD1. This CDR3 spans 16 amino acids. With 5 bases clipped from V and 10 bases from J, the junction kept 15 bases outside the gene matches. Germline values: CDR1 DFQATT, CDR2 SNEGSKA (reference sequence). The CDR3 loop reads CSASPTGGLSTSPLHF. CDR3 DNA sequence: TGCAGTGCTTCACCAACAGGGGGCTTGTCCACGTCACCCCTCCACTTT.

The table lists this clonotype with a few counts. J is TRBJ2-3 and V is TRBV9, with 7 bases matching TRBD2. J gave up 2 bases and V 1 base, and 4 bases lay outside the gene matches. Germline CDR1 SGDLS, CDR2 YYNGEE. This CDR3 contains 15 residues. The CDR3 sequence is CASSVRSGITDTQYF. DNA of the CDR3: TGTGCCAGCAGCGTAAGGAGCGGGATCACAGATACGCAGTATTTT. Combining the CDR3 with reference TRBV9 and TRBJ2-3 gives the whole variable domain DSGVTQTPKHLITATGQRVTLRCSPRSGDLSVYWYQQSLDQGLQFLIQYYNGEERAKGNILERFSAQQFPDLHSELNLSSLELGDSALYFCASSVRSGITDTQYFGPGTRLTVL.

V usage is TRBV15 and J usage is TRBJ2-3, with 7 bases lining up with TRBD1. The J segment lost 5 bases and the V segment lost 5 bases, leaving 10 bases of the junction unmatched. This CDR3 is 15 amino acids long. Per germline, CDR1 LNHNV and CDR2 YYDKDF (reference sequence). The CDR3 DNA is TGTGCCACCAGCTTGACAGGGTTTGGGGGAGATACGCAGTATTTT. Translated: CATSLTGFGGDTQYF.

The chain recombines TRBV3-1 with TRBJ2-5; D call uncertain. Germline loops: CDR1 LGHDT, CDR2 YNNKEL (reference sequence). The V end was cut by 0 bases, the J end by 4 bases, with 12 bases between. The CDR3 has 15 residues. Written as DNA, the CDR3 is TGTGCCAGCAGCCAAGATATAGGGCGTCGAGAGACCCAGTACTTC. This codes for CASSQDIGRRETQYF.

V usage is TRBV20-1 and J usage is TRBJ2-3; no definite D call. V was trimmed by 7 bases and J by 2 bases, leaving 10 bases between them. Germline V gene data show CDR1 as DFQATT and CDR2 as SNEGSKA (reference sequence). CDR3 length: 12 amino acids. The CDR3 spells CSVPPPTDTQYF. CDR3 coding DNA: TGCAGTGTCCCCCCTCCCACAGATACGCAGTATTTT.

In this sample, this clonotype turned up a few times. The chain joins TRBV28 to TRBJ2-5, with 8 positions matching TRBD1. CDR1 and CDR2 from the germline V gene are MDHEN and SYDVKM. This CDR3 has 14 residues. V lost 6 bases and J lost 8; bases outside the gene matches: 11. CDR3 in amino acids: CASSLTGTGGTQYF. CDR3 coding DNA: TGTGCCAGCAGCCTAACAGGGACAGGAGGCACCCAGTACTTC.

This clonotype was seen many times. The V gene is TRBV27, the J gene TRBJ2-1; D unclear. The CDR3 spans 14 residues. Germline V CDR1 and CDR2: MNHEY, SMNVEV (reference sequence). Trimming left V 5 bases short and J 7 bases short, with 15 bases between. The CDR3 DNA sequence: TGTGCCAGCAGTCGGAACCCCCTAGGGAATGAGCAGTTCTTC. It is translated as CASSRNPLGNEQFF.

The chain employs TRBV20-1 and TRBJ1-2, with 7 bases that match TRBD1. V lost 1 base, J lost 10 bases, and 15 bases stayed unmatched. Germline V gene lookup returns CDR1 DFQATT and CDR2 SNEGSKA (reference sequence). The CDR3 sequence is 15 residues long. The CDR3 protein is CSARGSDRLIFDYTF. CDR3 nucleotides: TGCAGTGCTAGAGGCTCGGACAGGTTAATATTTGACTACACCTTC.

As regards this clonotype: A much bigger clone sits one base away, suggesting this may be a read error. The genes are TRBV29-1 and TRBJ2-7; 14 bases line up with TRBD2. Per germline, CDR1 SQVTM and CDR2 ANQGSEA. The CDR3 is made up of 15 amino acids. J lost 6 bases, V lost 3 bases, and 7 bases had no gene match. The CDR3 here is CSVEGTSGSVSEQYF. CDR3 nucleotides: TGCAGCGTTGAGGGGACTAGCGGGAGCGTCAGCGAGCAGTACTTC.

This clonotype was observed a few times. The chain recombines TRBV10-3 with TRBJ1-1; no definite D call. The CDR3 has 14 residues. The ends were cut back, 6 bases at V and 0 bases at J, with 11 bases in the middle. Germline V gene sequence: CDR1 ENHRY, CDR2 SYGVKD. CDR3 sequence: CAIRNQRLNTEAFF. The CDR3, as DNA: TGTGCCATCAGGAACCAGCGTTTGAACACTGAAGCTTTCTTT.

The chain recombines TRBV9 with TRBJ2-3; 13 bases are shared with TRBD2. CDR1 SGDLS and CDR2 YYNGEE come from the germline V gene. The J segment lost 2 bases and the V segment lost 4 bases, leaving 7 bases of the junction unmatched. This CDR3 has 17 residues. CDR3 protein: CASSIRLAGGPTDTQYF. The CDR3 region has the DNA TGTGCCAGCAGCATACGACTAGCGGGAGGCCCCACAGATACGCAGTATTTT.

The genes are TRBV29-1 and TRBJ2-4; D gene uncertain. The J call may be in error: the DNA end matches TRBJ2-7 better. CDR1 is SQVTM, CDR2 ANQGSEA, per germline. This CDR3 comprises 12 residues. Written as DNA, the CDR3 is TGCAGCGTCCGGCGAGAATCCTACGAGCAGTACTTC. Protein: CSVRRESYEQYF.

The chain recombines TRBV29-1 with TRBJ2-3; D is unresolved. Germline V lookup: CDR1 SQVTM, CDR2 ANQGSEA. The CDR3 is 13 amino acids. Trimming pared 4 bases from V and 3 bases from J, leaving 11 bases between. CDR3 amino acids: CSVGLSTTDTQYF. CDR3 bases: TGCAGCGTTGGACTCAGTACTACAGATACGCAGTATTTT.

The chain employs TRBV19 and TRBJ1-6, with 10 bases fitting TRBD1. Germline V CDR1 and CDR2: LNHDA, SQIVND (reference sequence). J lost 11 bases, V lost 10 bases, and 8 bases had no gene match. The CDR3 contains 13 residues. DNA for the CDR3: TGTGCCACCGGACAGGGGGTATCTCCACCCCTCCACTTT. This encodes CATGQGVSPPLHF.

The chain carries TRBV20-1 and TRBJ1-2; TRBD1 matches 9 bases. The CDR3 is 14 residues long. V shed 7 bases and J 4 bases; nucleotides not matched to a gene: 10. The germline V gene encodes CDR1 DFQATT and CDR2 SNEGSKA (reference sequence). CDR3 coding DNA: TGCAGTGTTCTGGGGACAGGGAATGGCTATGGCTACACCTTC. Its protein is CSVLGTGNGYGYTF.

In this sample, this clonotype turned up a few times. This chain joins TRBV6-1 and TRBJ1-5; 12 bases match TRBD1. V shed 1 base and J 7 bases; nucleotides not matched to a gene: 5. The CDR3 contains 16 residues. Germline-derived CDR1 and CDR2 are MNHNS and SASEGT. The DNA of the CDR3 is TGTGCCAGCAGTGAAGAGGGACAGGGGGCTTGGCAGCCCCAGCATTTT. This gives the protein CASSEEGQGAWQPQHF.

CDR3 region: CASSSTPFPSVRFYEQYF. The CDR3 region has the DNA TGTGCCAGCAGTTCGACACCCTTCCCCTCGGTTCGTTTCTACGAGCAGTACTTC. This sequence joins TRBV27 and TRBJ2-5; no clear D. The J call may be wrong; the DNA end is better matched by TRBJ2-7. The CDR3 consists of 18 residues. Germline V gives CDR1 MNHEY, CDR2 SMNVEV (reference sequence).

In its sample, this clonotype was seen a few times. V usage is TRBV4-2 and J usage is TRBJ2-1; 8 bases line up with TRBD2. The trim removed 4 bases at V and 6 bases at J, leaving 11 bases unmatched. CDR1 and CDR2 from the germline V gene are LGHNA and YNFKEQ. The CDR3 is 16 amino acids. The CDR3 spells CASSPGGSGISNEQFF. The DNA of the CDR3 is TGTGCCAGCAGCCCCGGTGGTAGCGGGATCTCCAATGAGCAGTTCTTC.

The rearrangement uses TRBV20-1 and TRBJ2-3; D might be TRBD1 (6 bases). V dropped 7 bases and J dropped 10 bases, with 24 bases sitting between them. The CDR3 totals 14 residues. Germline V gene sequence: CDR1 DFQATT, CDR2 SNEGSKA (reference sequence). The CDR3 coding sequence is TGCAGTGGCGGTGTCGGGACATCCGATACTCCGCAGTATTTT. Amino acids: CSGGVGTSDTPQYF.

This chain joins TRBV20-1 and TRBJ1-2; D is perhaps TRBD1 (5 bases). The V and J ends lost 6 bases and 2 bases respectively, with 13 bases between them. Per germline, CDR1 DFQATT and CDR2 SNEGSKA (reference sequence). The CDR3 is made up of 13 amino acids. CDR3: CSATGSLNYGYTF. The CDR3 coding sequence is TGCAGTGCCACAGGCTCTTTAAACTATGGCTACACCTTC.